The 11 T cell receptor beta chains in this list originate from one sample, sequenced in a study of T cell responses to AZD1222 COVID-19 vaccine. TCRdb keeps only in-frame clones here, not all; method: immunoSEQ multiplex PCR. The sample has 90,000 to 120,000 clones; 89% are singletons. The material was peripheral blood, obtained on day 0 of AZD1222 vaccination. The origin of the receptors is an adult in good health.

The genes are TRBV7-6 and TRBJ1-4; 7 bases agree with TRBD1. This CDR3 spans 13 amino acids. The V and J ends lost 1 base and 12 bases, in that order; junction bases with no gene match: 5. Per germline, CDR1 SGHVS and CDR2 FNYEAQ. The CDR3 sequence is CASSLGYRGQLFF. The CDR3 DNA reads as TGTGCCAGCAGCTTAGGGTACAGGGGACAACTGTTTTTT. Full variable domain (missing parts from reference TRBV7-6 and TRBJ1-4): GAGVSQSPRYKVTKRGQDVALRCDPISGHVSLYWYRQALGQGPEFLTYFNYEAQQDKSGLPNDRFSAERPEGSISTLTIQRTEQRDSAMYRCASSLGYRGQLFFGSGTQLSVL.

The chain recombines TRBV28 with TRBJ1-3; D unresolved. Germline V gene data show CDR1 as MDHEN and CDR2 as SYDVKM. This CDR3 has 14 residues. Deletions cut 10 bases from V and 1 base from J, with 14 bases between. The CDR3 protein is CATNGALSGNTIYF. Written as DNA, the CDR3 is TGTGCCACAAACGGAGCCCTTTCTGGAAACACCATATATTTT.

The chain joins TRBV30 to TRBJ1-1; 7 bases are a match to TRBD1. J lost 5 bases, V lost 4 bases, and 16 bases had no gene match. Germline loops: CDR1 GTSNPN, CDR2 SVGIG (reference sequence). The CDR3 spans 16 residues. The CDR3 sequence is CAWIGSQGEMGTEAFF. In DNA form, the CDR3 reads TGTGCCTGGATAGGTTCTCAGGGGGAAATGGGGACTGAAGCTTTCTTT.

This chain connects TRBV7-2 to TRBJ2-5; the match to TRBD1 covers 10 bases. The CDR3 runs to 15 residues. From germline, CDR1 is SGHTA and CDR2 FQGNSA. The V segment lost 7 bases and the J segment 5 bases; nucleotides outside the gene matches: 10. The CDR3 here is CASTLRTGGLETQYF. DNA of the CDR3: TGTGCCAGCACACTCAGGACAGGGGGTTTGGAGACCCAGTACTTC.

V gene TRBV11-2 combines with J gene TRBJ1-1, with D uncertain. Germline CDR1 SGHAT, CDR2 FQNNGV. The ends were cut back, 5 bases at V and 0 bases at J, with 7 bases in the middle. The CDR3 has 13 amino acids. The CDR3 sequence: CASSPPLNTEAFF. CDR3 sequence (DNA): TGTGCCAGCAGCCCCCCTCTGAACACTGAAGCTTTCTTT.

The chain is built from TRBV6-1 and TRBJ2-5; D is possibly TRBD1 (5 bases). CDR3 length equals 16 residues. Germline CDR1 reads MNHNS; CDR2 reads SASEGT. The V and J ends lost 2 bases and 1 base respectively, with 14 bases between them. This chain's CDR3 is CASSETPGFTQETQYF. CDR3 nucleotides: TGTGCCAGCAGTGAAACCCCAGGGTTTACCCAAGAGACCCAGTACTTC.

The chain joins TRBV6-5 to TRBJ1-1; D gene unclear. The CDR3 loop spans 15 amino acids. Per the germline V gene, CDR1 is MNHEY and CDR2 is SVGAGI. The V and J ends lost 7 bases and 0 bases respectively, with 15 bases between them. The CDR3 protein is CASIMTLGLNTEAFF. CDR3 in DNA: TGTGCCAGCATTATGACCTTGGGATTGAACACTGAAGCTTTCTTT.

This clone has only one observation. This rearrangement joins TRBV2 to TRBJ1-1, with TRBD1 identical over 7 bases. Trimming took 2 bases from V and 11 from J; bases not matched to a gene: 11. Germline V gene lookup returns CDR1 SNHLY and CDR2 FYNNEI. The CDR3 runs to 14 residues. The DNA for the CDR3 is TGTGCCAGCAGTGAAAGAGGGGGCGCGGGGGTGGCTTTCTTT. Translated, it gives CASSERGGAGVAFF.

The V call is TRBV28, the J call TRBJ2-5, with 7 bases matching TRBD1. V lost 6 bases and J lost 4; bases outside the gene matches: 8. This CDR3 has 14 amino acids. The germline gives CDR1 MDHEN, CDR2 SYDVKM. CDR3 residues: CASSPLTGRETQYF. The DNA for the CDR3 is TGTGCCAGCAGCCCCTTGACAGGGAGAGAGACCCAGTACTTC.

This clone was recorded once. V is TRBV6-1 and J is TRBJ1-1, with D tentatively TRBD1 (5 bases). This CDR3 is 15 amino acids long. The V and J ends lost 1 base and 2 bases respectively, with 11 bases between them. Germline CDR1 MNHNS, CDR2 SASEGT. CDR3 sequence reads: CASSEGQWRNTEAFF. Here the CDR3 DNA reads TGTGCCAGCAGTGAAGGACAGTGGAGAAACACTGAAGCTTTCTTT.

This chain uses TRBV21-1 with TRBJ2-2. TRBV21-1 is a pseudogene locus. This CDR3 has 17 amino acids. CDR3 in amino acids: CASSKEGGVMGTGELFF. CDR3 DNA: TGTGCCAGCAGCAAAGAAGGCGGAGTAATGGGAACCGGGGAGCTGTTTTTT.